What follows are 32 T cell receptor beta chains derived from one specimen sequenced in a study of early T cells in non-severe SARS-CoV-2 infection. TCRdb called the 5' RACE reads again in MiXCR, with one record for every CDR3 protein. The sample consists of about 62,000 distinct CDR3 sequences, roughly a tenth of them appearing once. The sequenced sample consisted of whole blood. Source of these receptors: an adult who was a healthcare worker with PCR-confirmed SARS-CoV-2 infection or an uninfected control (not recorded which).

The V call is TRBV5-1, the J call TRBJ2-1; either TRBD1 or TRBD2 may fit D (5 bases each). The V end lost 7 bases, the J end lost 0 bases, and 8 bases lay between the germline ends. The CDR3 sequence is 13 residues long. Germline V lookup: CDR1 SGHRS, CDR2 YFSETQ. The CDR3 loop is CASRGGSYNEQFF. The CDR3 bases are TGCGCCAGCCGGGGCGGCTCCTACAATGAGCAGTTCTTC.

Written as DNA, the CDR3 is TGCAGTGCTAGAGATGCTAGCGTGGGTAATGAGCAGTTCTTC. It is translated as CSARDASVGNEQFF. This chain uses TRBV20-1 with TRBJ2-1; maybe TRBD2 (6 bases). The CDR3 runs to 14 residues. Germline V gene data show CDR1 as DFQATT and CDR2 as SNEGSKA (reference sequence). Trimming removed 0 bases at V and 7 bases at J, with 13 bases between.

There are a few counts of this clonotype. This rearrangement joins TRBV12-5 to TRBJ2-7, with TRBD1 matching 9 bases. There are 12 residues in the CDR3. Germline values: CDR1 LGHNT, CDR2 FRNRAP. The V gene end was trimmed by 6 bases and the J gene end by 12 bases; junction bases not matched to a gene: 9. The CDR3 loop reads CASGYSGQGLYV. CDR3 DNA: TGTGCTAGTGGCTACTCGGGACAGGGACTGTACGTC.

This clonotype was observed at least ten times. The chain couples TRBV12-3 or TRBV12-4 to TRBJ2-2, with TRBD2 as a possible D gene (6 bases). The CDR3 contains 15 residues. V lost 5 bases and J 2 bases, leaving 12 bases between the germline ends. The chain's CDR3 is CASSPGLSNTGELFF. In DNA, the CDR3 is TGTGCCAGCAGTCCGGGACTCTCTAACACCGGGGAGCTGTTTTTT.

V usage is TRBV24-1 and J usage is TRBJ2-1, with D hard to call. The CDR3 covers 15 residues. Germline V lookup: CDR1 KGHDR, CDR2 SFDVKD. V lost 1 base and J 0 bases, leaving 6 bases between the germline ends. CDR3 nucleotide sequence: TGTGCCACCAGTGATTTTAGAAGCTCCTACAATGAGCAGTTCTTC. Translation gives CATSDFRSSYNEQFF.

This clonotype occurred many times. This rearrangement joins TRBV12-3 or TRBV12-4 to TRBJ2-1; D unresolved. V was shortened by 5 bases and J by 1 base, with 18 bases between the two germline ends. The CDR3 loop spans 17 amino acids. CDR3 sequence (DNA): TGTGCCAGCAGTAACCCTAAAGAACCCGGATCCTACAATGAGCAGTTCTTC. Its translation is CASSNPKEPGSYNEQFF.

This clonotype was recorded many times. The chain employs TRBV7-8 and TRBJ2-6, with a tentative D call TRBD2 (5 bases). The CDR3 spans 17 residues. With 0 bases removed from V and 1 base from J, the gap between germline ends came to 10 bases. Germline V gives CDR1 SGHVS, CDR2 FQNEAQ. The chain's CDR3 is CASSLARRYSGANVLTF. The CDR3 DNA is TGTGCCAGCAGCTTAGCGCGGAGGTATTCTGGGGCCAACGTCCTGACTTTC.

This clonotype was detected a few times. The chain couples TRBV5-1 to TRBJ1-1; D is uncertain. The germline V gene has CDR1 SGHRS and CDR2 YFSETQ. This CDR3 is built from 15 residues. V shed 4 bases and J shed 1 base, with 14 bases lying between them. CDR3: CASSPTRGWNTEAFF. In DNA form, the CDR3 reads TGCGCCAGCAGCCCCACGCGGGGATGGAACACTGAAGCTTTCTTT.

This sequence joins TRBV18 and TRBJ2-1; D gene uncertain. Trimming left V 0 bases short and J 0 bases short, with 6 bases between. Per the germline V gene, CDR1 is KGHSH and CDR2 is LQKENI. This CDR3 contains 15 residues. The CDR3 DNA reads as TGTGCCAGCTCACCACCGGACGGCTCCTACAATGAGCAGTTCTTC. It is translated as CASSPPDGSYNEQFF.

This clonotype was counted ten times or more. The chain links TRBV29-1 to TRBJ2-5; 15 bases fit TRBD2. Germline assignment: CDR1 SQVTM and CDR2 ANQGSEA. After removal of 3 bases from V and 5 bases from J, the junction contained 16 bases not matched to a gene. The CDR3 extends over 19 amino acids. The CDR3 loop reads CSVEITGTSGGPPPETQYF. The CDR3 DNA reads TGCAGCGTTGAGATCACGGGGACTAGCGGGGGGCCGCCTCCGGAGACCCAGTACTTC. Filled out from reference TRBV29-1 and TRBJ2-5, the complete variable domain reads SAVISQKPSRDICQRGTSLTIQCQVDSQVTMMFWYRQQPGQSLTLIATANQGSEATYESGFVIDKFPISRPNLTFSTLTVSNMSPEDSSIYLCSVEITGTSGGPPPETQYFGPGTRLLVL.

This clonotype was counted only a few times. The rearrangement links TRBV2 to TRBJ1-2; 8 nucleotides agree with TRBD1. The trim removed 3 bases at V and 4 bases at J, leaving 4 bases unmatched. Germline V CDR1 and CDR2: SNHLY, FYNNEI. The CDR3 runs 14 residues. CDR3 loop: CASSEQGASYGYTF. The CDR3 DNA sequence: TGTGCCAGCAGTGAGCAGGGGGCCAGCTATGGCTACACCTTC.

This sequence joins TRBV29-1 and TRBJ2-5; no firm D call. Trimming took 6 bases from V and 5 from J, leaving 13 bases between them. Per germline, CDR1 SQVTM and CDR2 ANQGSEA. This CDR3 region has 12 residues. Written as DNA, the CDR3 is TGCAGCGTGCAATTGGGGTCCGAGACCCAGTACTTC. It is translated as CSVQLGSETQYF.

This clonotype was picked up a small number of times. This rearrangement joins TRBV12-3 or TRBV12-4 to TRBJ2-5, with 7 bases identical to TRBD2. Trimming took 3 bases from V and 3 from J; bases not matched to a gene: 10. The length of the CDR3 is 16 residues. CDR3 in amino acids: CASSFSIYRGEETQYF. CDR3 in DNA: TGTGCCAGCAGTTTCTCCATCTACCGGGGGGAAGAGACCCAGTACTTC.

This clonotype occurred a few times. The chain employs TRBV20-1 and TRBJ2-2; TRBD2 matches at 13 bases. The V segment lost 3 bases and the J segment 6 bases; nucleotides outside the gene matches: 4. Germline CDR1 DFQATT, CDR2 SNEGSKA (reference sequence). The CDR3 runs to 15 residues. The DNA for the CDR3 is TGCAGTGCTAGCCGACTAGCGGGGGGTGCCGGGGAGCTGTTTTTT. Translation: CSASRLAGGAGELFF.

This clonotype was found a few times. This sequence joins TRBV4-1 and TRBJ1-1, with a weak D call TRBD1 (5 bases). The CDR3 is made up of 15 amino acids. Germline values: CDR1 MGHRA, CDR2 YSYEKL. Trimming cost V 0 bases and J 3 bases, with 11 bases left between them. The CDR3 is CASSQDRRGHTEAFF. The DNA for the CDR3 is TGCGCCAGCAGCCAAGATCGGAGGGGACACACTGAAGCTTTCTTT.

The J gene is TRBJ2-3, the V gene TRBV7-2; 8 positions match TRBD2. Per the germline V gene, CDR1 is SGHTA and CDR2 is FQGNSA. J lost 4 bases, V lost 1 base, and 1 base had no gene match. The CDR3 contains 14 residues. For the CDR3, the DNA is TGTGCCAGCAGCTTAGGGCGGGGGGCAGATACGCAGTATTTT. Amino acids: CASSLGRGADTQYF.

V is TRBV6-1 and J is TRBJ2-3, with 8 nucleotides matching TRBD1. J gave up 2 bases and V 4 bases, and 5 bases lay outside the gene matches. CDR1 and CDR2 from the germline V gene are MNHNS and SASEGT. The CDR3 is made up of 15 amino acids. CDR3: CASSGRTGLTDTQYF. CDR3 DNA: TGTGCCAGCAGTGGGCGGACAGGGCTCACAGATACGCAGTATTTT.

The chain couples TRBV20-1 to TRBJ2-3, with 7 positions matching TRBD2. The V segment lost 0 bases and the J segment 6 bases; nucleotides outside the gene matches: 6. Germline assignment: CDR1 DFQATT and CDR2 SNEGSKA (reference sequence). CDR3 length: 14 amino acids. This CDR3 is CSARDRGGRDTQYF. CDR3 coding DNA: TGCAGTGCTAGAGATCGGGGAGGGAGGGATACGCAGTATTTT.

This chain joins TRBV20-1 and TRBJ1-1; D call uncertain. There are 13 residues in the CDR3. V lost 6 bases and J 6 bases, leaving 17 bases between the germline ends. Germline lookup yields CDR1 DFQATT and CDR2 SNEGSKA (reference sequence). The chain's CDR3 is CSAPRDMRAEAFF. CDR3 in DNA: TGCAGTGCCCCCCGGGATATGCGAGCTGAAGCTTTCTTT.

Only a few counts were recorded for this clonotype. Here the CDR3 reads CATSDWTGADGYTF. The CDR3 nucleotides are TGTGCCACCAGTGATTGGACAGGGGCAGATGGCTACACCTTC. The chain has TRBV24-1 and TRBJ1-2, with 9 bases that match TRBD1. Germline loops: CDR1 KGHDR, CDR2 SFDVKD. The trim removed 2 bases at V and 6 bases at J, leaving 3 bases unmatched. The CDR3 totals 14 residues.

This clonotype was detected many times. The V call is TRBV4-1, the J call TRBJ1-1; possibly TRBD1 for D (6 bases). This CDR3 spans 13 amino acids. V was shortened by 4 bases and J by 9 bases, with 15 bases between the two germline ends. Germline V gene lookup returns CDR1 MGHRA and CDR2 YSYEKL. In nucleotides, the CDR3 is TGCGCCAGCAGCCGCTGGAGGACAGAGCAAGCTTTCTTT. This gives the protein CASSRWRTEQAFF.

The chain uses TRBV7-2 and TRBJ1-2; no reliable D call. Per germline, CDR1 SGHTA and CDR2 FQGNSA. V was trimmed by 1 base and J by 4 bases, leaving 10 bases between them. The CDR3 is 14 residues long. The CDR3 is CASSLVRVGYGYTF. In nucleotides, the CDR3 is TGTGCCAGCAGCTTAGTTAGGGTTGGCTATGGCTACACCTTC.

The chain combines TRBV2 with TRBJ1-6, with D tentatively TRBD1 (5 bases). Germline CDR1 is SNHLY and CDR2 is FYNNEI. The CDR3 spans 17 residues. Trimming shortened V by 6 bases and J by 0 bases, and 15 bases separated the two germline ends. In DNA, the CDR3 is TGTGCCAGCAGCCCACGGGACGTCAGCTCCTATAATTCACCCCTCCACTTT. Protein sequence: CASSPRDVSSYNSPLHF.

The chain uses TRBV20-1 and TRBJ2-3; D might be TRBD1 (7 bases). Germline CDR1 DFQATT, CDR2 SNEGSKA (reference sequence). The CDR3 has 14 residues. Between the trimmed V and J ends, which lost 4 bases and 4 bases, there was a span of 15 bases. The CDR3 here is CSATRQGGADTQYF. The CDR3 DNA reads TGCAGTGCTACCAGACAGGGAGGCGCAGATACGCAGTATTTT.

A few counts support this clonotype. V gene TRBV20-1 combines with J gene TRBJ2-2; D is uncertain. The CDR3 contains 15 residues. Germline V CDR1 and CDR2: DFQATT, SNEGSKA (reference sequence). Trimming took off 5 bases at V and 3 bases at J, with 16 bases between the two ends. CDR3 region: CSALPPLVDTGELFF. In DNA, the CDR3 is TGCAGTGCTCTCCCCCCGTTAGTAGACACCGGGGAGCTGTTTTTT.

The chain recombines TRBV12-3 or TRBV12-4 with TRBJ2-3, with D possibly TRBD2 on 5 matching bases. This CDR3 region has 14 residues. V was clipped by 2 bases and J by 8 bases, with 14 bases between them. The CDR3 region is CASSLSYRGGTQYF. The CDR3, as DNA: TGTGCCAGCAGTTTATCCTATCGTGGAGGTACGCAGTATTTT.

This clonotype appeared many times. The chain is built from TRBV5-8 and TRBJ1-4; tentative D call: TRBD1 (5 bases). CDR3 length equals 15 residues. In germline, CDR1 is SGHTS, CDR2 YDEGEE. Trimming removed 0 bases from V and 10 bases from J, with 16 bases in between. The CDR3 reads CASSLEQAQGGKLFF. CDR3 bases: TGTGCCAGCAGCTTGGAACAGGCCCAAGGTGGAAAACTGTTTTTT.

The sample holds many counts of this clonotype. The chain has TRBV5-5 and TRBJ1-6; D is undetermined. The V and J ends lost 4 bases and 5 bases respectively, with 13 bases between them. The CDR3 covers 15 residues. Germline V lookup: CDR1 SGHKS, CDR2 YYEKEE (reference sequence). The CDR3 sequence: CASSGGAGHNSPLHF. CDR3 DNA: TGTGCCAGCAGCGGCGGCGCAGGTCATAATTCACCCCTCCACTTT.

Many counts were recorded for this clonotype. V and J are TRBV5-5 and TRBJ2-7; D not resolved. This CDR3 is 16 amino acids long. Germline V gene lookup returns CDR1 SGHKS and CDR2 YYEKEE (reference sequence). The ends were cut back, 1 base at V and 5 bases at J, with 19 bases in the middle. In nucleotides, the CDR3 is TGTGCCAGCAGCTTGTCCTCAGGAAACGTCTTGCACGAGCAGTACGTC. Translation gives CASSLSSGNVLHEQYV.

The CDR3 DNA sequence: TGTGCCAGCAGTGGACAGGGTAAAGCAGATACGCAGTATTTT. Translating it yields CASSGQGKADTQYF. The chain recombines TRBV2 with TRBJ2-3, with 7 nucleotides matching TRBD1. The CDR3 length is 14 residues. Germline CDR1 reads SNHLY; CDR2 reads FYNNEI. V shed 4 bases and J 4 bases; nucleotides not matched to a gene: 5.

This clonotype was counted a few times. This chain's CDR3 is CASSPGTGGRSGPYEQYV. The CDR3 nucleotides read TGTGCCAGCAGTCCCGGGACAGGCGGACGAAGTGGGCCCTACGAGCAGTACGTC. The V and J genes are TRBV28 and TRBJ2-7; 8 nucleotides agree with TRBD1. CDR1 MDHEN and CDR2 SYDVKM come from the germline V gene. The CDR3 extends over 18 amino acids. The V segment lost 5 bases and the J segment 2 bases; nucleotides outside the gene matches: 17.

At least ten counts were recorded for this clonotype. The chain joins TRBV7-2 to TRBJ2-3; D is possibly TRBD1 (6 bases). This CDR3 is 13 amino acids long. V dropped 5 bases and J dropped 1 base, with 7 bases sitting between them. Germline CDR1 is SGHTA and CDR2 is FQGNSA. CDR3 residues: CASSGQRTDTQYF. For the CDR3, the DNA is TGTGCCAGCAGCGGACAGCGCACAGATACGCAGTATTTT.